These 14 T cell receptor beta chains came from one sample sequenced in a study of cytomegalovirus exposure and HLA in healthy donors. The PCR contained 60 Vbeta and 13 Jbeta primers. TCRdb keeps only in-frame clones here, not all; method: immunoSEQ multiplex PCR. The sample consists of 100,000 to 150,000 clones, 81% of them appearing once. Sequencing was done on a sample of PBMCs. The receptors shown here come from a woman between 35 and 50 years old in good health and CMV-seronegative.

This clone occurred once. The chain uses TRBV6-9 and TRBJ2-7; 8 bases agree with TRBD2. The CDR3 is 15 residues long. V dropped 6 bases and J dropped 5; count of bases not matched to a gene: 12. Germline loops: CDR1 MNHGY, CDR2 SVAAGI. CDR3 sequence (DNA): TGTGCCAGCAGCCCCGGGGTCGGGAGGGCCGACGAGCAGTACTTC. This encodes CASSPGVGRADEQYF.

The genes are TRBV5-1 and TRBJ2-5, with 14 bases that match TRBD2. In germline, CDR1 is SGHRS, CDR2 YFSETQ. V lost 3 bases to trimming and J lost 4 bases; unmatched junction nucleotides: 5. CDR3 size: 16 residues. The CDR3 DNA follows: TGCGCCAGCAGCTCCGGGACTAGCGGGAGTTTAGAGACCCAGTACTTC. Translation gives CASSSGTSGSLETQYF.

The J gene is TRBJ1-2, the V gene TRBV14; the match to TRBD1 covers 8 bases. V lost 2 bases, J lost 2 bases, and 7 bases stayed unmatched. Germline CDR1 reads SGHDN; CDR2 reads FVKESK. This CDR3 contains 16 residues. For the CDR3, the DNA is TGTGCCAGCAGCCAAAAGAGGGACAGGAAAAACTATGGCTACACCTTC. Its translation is CASSQKRDRKNYGYTF.

V gene TRBV19 combines with J gene TRBJ2-1, with TRBD1 matching 9 bases. The germline CDR1 and CDR2 sequences are LNHDA and SQIVND (reference sequence). The CDR3 is 13 amino acids. J was trimmed by 5 bases and V by 10 bases; bases with no gene match: 6. DNA of the CDR3: TGTGCCAACGGGACAGGGACCAACAATGAGCAGTTCTTC. Protein: CANGTGTNNEQFF.

The chain couples TRBV4-3 to TRBJ2-5; possibly TRBD2 for D (7 bases). TRBJ2-7 matches the DNA end more closely, so the J call is doubtful. From germline, CDR1 is LGHNA and CDR2 YSLEER. The CDR3 covers 14 residues. The CDR3 DNA sequence: TGCGCCAGCAGCCCGGGGGCGGGAGCCTACGAGCAGTACTTC. Residues: CASSPGAGAYEQYF.

V is TRBV9 and J is TRBJ2-3, with TRBD1 matching over 7 bases. After removal of 3 bases from V and 4 bases from J, the junction contained 5 bases not matched to a gene. The CDR3 has 14 residues. Germline assignment: CDR1 SGDLS and CDR2 YYNGEE. In nucleotides, the CDR3 is TGTGCCAGCAGCGCAGGGACAGTCCCAGATACGCAGTATTTT. It codes for CASSAGTVPDTQYF.

This clone was detected a few times. V gene TRBV19 combines with J gene TRBJ1-1, with D possibly TRBD1 on 5 matching bases. Trimming pared 4 bases from V and 1 base from J, leaving 13 bases between. The CDR3 sequence is 15 residues long. The V gene's germline CDR1 is LNHDA and CDR2 SQIVND (reference sequence). In DNA, the CDR3 is TGTGCCAGTAGTACAAAGGGGTCGAGGAACACTGAAGCTTTCTTT. Translation gives CASSTKGSRNTEAFF.

The J gene is TRBJ1-5, the V gene TRBV28; 9 bases line up with TRBD1. Unmatched junction bases numbered 8, after V lost 5 bases and J lost 6 bases. The CDR3 runs 15 residues. The germline gives CDR1 MDHEN, CDR2 SYDVKM. As DNA, the CDR3 is TGTGCCAGCAGTCTACCGGGACAGGGTCTTCAGCCCCAGCATTTT. It translates to CASSLPGQGLQPQHF.

This chain joins TRBV4-1 and TRBJ2-5; 9 nucleotides match TRBD1. Germline assignment: CDR1 MGHRA and CDR2 YSYEKL. The J segment lost 2 bases and the V segment lost 1 base, leaving 11 bases of the junction unmatched. The CDR3 is 18 residues long. The CDR3 sequence: CASSQVSAGTGPQETQYF. The DNA of the CDR3 is TGCGCCAGCAGCCAAGTGTCGGCTGGGACAGGGCCTCAAGAGACCCAGTACTTC.

The count of this clone is one. The chain employs TRBV7-3 and TRBJ2-3; maybe TRBD2 (6 bases). V was clipped by 7 bases and J by 1 base, with 18 bases between them. Germline lookup yields CDR1 SGHTA and CDR2 FQGTGA. The CDR3 sequence is 16 residues long. The CDR3 spells CASTNPAEGRTDTQYF. The CDR3 DNA is TGTGCCAGCACCAACCCAGCGGAGGGCCGCACAGATACGCAGTATTTT.

The chain links TRBV14 to TRBJ1-1, with a weak D call TRBD1 (6 bases). Germline values: CDR1 SGHDN, CDR2 FVKESK. The ends were cut back, 8 bases at V and 5 bases at J, with 12 bases in the middle. The CDR3 sequence is 12 residues long. CDR3 in DNA: TGTGCCAGCGGGGGCTCACGAACTGAAGCTTTCTTT. Protein: CASGGSRTEAFF. The full variable domain, completed using reference TRBV14 and TRBJ1-1, is EAGVTQFPSHSVIEKGQTVTLRCDPISGHDNLYWYRRVMGKEIKFLLHFVKESKQDESGMPNNRFLAERTGGTYSTLKVQPAELEDSGVYFCASGGSRTEAFFGQGTRLTVV.

V gene TRBV19 combines with J gene TRBJ2-7, with 8 bases fitting TRBD1. CDR1 is LNHDA and CDR2 is SQIVND in the germline V gene (reference sequence). The CDR3 is 15 residues long. The ends lost 5 bases at V and 1 base at J; junction bases unmatched: 7. CDR3 protein: CASSPDRGLSYEQYF. The CDR3 nucleotides read TGTGCCAGTAGTCCCGACAGGGGTCTTTCCTACGAGCAGTACTTC.

V is TRBV28 and J is TRBJ2-3; the D gene is possibly TRBD2 (5 bases). Trimming took 3 bases from V and 0 from J, leaving 10 bases between them. Germline V gene sequence: CDR1 MDHEN, CDR2 SYDVKM. The CDR3 sequence is 15 residues long. The CDR3 nucleotides read TGTGCCAGCAGTTTTGGCAGCGGAAGCACAGATACGCAGTATTTT. Protein: CASSFGSGSTDTQYF.

The V call is TRBV5-4, the J call TRBJ2-7; 10 positions agree with TRBD1. The germline V gene encodes CDR1 SGHNT and CDR2 YYREEE (reference sequence). This CDR3 contains 15 residues. V dropped 4 bases and J dropped 5; count of bases not matched to a gene: 9. The CDR3 region is CASSLPGQGTNEQYF. The DNA for the CDR3 is TGTGCCAGCAGCCTACCGGGACAGGGGACCAACGAGCAGTACTTC.